The TCR beta chain described here comes from a study of blood T cell repertoires in COVID-19. Looking at the study overall: Acute and convalescent COVID-19 specimens originated in the United States, Italy and Spain.

Data came from immunoSEQ multiplex PCR; TCRdb stores just in-frame clones and leaves some out. The sample holds fewer than 350,000 clones, 85% to 90% seen once. This clone was counted a single time. CDR3 size: 14 residues. V was shortened by 0 bases and J by 7 bases, with 11 bases between the two germline ends. CDR1 and CDR2 from the germline V gene are SGDLS and YYNGEE. The sequence came from an older woman in a cohort exposed to, infected with or recovered from COVID-19 (not recorded which). The chain links TRBV9 to TRBJ1-5; D uncertain. Sequencing was performed on PBMCs or T cells enriched from blood (not recorded which). Here the CDR3 DNA reads TGTGCCAGCAGCGTAGGTGGAGGGCGGCAGCCCCAGCATTTT. This gives the protein CASSVGGGRQPQHF.